These 4 T cell receptor beta chains share one sample of origin, sequenced in a study of shared clonotypes between healthy human individuals. TCRdb's table, derived via immunoSEQ multiplex PCR, lists solely in-frame clones and lacks some. The sample records about 2.4 million clones, around nine tenths being singletons. Sample: naive CD4+ T cells sorted from blood. Subset of the sample: CD45RA+ positively selected. These receptors were taken from a man younger than 30 in good health.

A few counts support this clone. One junction end does not reproduce the germline sequence, and a read error may be involved. This sequence joins TRBV5-1 and TRBJ2-5; no definite D call. The length of the CDR3 is 12 residues. The germline gives CDR1 SGHRS, CDR2 YFSETQ. The CDR3 spells CASSPGQGTQYF. The CDR3 coding sequence is TGCGCCAGCAGCCCCGGTCAAGGGACCCAGTACTTC.

The V and J genes are TRBV5-1 and TRBJ2-1; D unclear. CDR3 size: 13 residues. V gave up 4 bases and J gave up 6 bases, with 11 bases separating them. Germline V gives CDR1 SGHRS, CDR2 YFSETQ. The CDR3 sequence is CASSPQRINEQFF. Written as DNA, the CDR3 is TGCGCCAGCAGCCCTCAGCGAATCAATGAGCAGTTCTTC.

J is TRBJ2-1 and V is TRBV6-5; unclear D gene. This CDR3 has 13 amino acids. Trimming pared 0 bases from V and 12 bases from J, leaving 12 bases between. Looked up from germline, CDR1 is MNHEY and CDR2 is SVGAGI. The CDR3 DNA follows: TGTGCCAGCAGTTACTCGAGCAACAGAATGCAGTTCTTC. This encodes CASSYSSNRMQFF.

The genes are TRBV19 and TRBJ2-2; possible D gene TRBD1, 6 bases. Germline CDR1 is LNHDA and CDR2 is SQIVND (reference sequence). This CDR3 comprises 19 residues. Trimming left V 3 bases short and J 7 bases short, with 27 bases between. CDR3 residues: CASSILLRSGERWNGELFF. DNA for the CDR3: TGTGCCAGTAGTATCCTCCTTCGGTCAGGGGAGAGGTGGAACGGGGAGCTGTTTTTT. The full variable domain, with the rest looked up from reference TRBV19 and TRBJ2-2, is DGGITQSPKYLFRKEGQNVTLSCEQNLNHDAMYWYRQDPGQGLRLIYYSQIVNDFQKGDIAEGYSVSREKKESFPLTVTSAQKNPTAFYLCASSILLRSGERWNGELFFGEGSRLTVL.